These T cell receptor beta chains were read from a single sample in a study of CD8+CD57+ T cells in acquired aplastic anemia. Each CDR3 protein is one row after TCRdb ran MiXCR on the reads. The profile shows hundreds of thousands of distinct CDR3 sequences, approximately 70% of them singletons. Material for sequencing was sorted CD4+, CD8+, or CD8+CD57+ T cells (not recorded which) from PBMCs. The receptor source for this set is a human donor in good health, serving as a control. The CDR3 runs from the conserved cysteine through the conserved F or W. A D gene is named only where the DNA matches it firmly. Clone size is stated in some rows and not others, as once, few, many or a class when expanded.

TRBV6-1	-	-	TRBJ1-1	CASSYIRAEAFF	TGTGCCAGCAGTTATATACGGGCTGAAGCTTTCTTT
TRBV5-1	many	TRBD1	TRBJ1-2	CASSLDGTDRRYGYTF	TGCGCCAGCAGCTTGGATGGGACAGATCGACGCTATGGCTACACCTTC
TRBV27	many	-	TRBJ2-5	CASSLAGSQETQYF	TGTGCCAGCAGTTTGGCAGGGAGCCAAGAGACCCAGTACTTC
TRBV11-2	many	-	TRBJ2-7	CASSPRWGANEQYF	TGTGCCAGCAGCCCCCGATGGGGGGCAAATGAGCAGTACTTC
TRBV12-3/TRBV12-4	many	-	TRBJ2-7	CASSLRGSDEQYF	TGTGCCAGCAGTTTGCGGGGTTCCGACGAGCAGTACTTC
TRBV15	-	-	TRBJ2-6	CATSRDPGPGANVLTF	TGTGCCACCAGCAGAGATCCGGGGCCTGGGGCCAACGTCCTGACTTTC
TRBV2	-	-	TRBJ2-3	CASSESRGVAQYF	TGTGCCAGCAGTGAGAGCCGCGGGGTGGCTCAGTATTTT
TRBV19	many	-	TRBJ1-5	CASSSGPQVRAQHF	TGTGCCAGTAGTAGCGGTCCCCAGGTAAGGGCCCAGCATTTT
TRBV11-1	-	TRBD2	TRBJ2-1	CASSLEGLAWGNEQFF	TGTGCCAGCAGCTTAGAGGGACTAGCCTGGGGCAATGAGCAGTTCTTC
TRBV7-3	-	-	TRBJ2-3	CASSPGTSLDTQSF	TGTGCCAGCAGCCCTGGGACGAGCTTGGATACGCAGTCTTTT
TRBV20-1	-	-	TRBJ1-5	CSARDHKGRSNQPQHF	TGCAGTGCTAGAGATCATAAGGGTAGGAGCAATCAGCCCCAGCATTTT